This record concerns one T cell receptor (beta chain) sequence. Its antigen is not yet known. Base qualities were left out, and no much larger clone turns up one base away. The data stem from a study of beta chain features in type 1 diabetes (dated by TCRdb to 2016 to 2019). About the study as a whole: Mean age, gender distribution, total cell number and subset yield did not differ between patients and healthy donors. Naive and central memory subsets were obtained from all 30 or so donors, but regulatory and stem cell-like memory subsets were isolated from only 8 patients and roughly 8 healthy donors. Across all samples, 107,917,701 sorted cells were examined, and cell number per subset correlated strongly with RNA yield. The study compared the TCRB repertoires of sorted circulating CD4+ T cell subsets in recently diagnosed type 1 diabetes patients with those in matched healthy donors.

The entire amount of isolated RNA was reverse transcribed using the High Capacity cDNA Reverse Transcription Kit, so the sequenced TCRB transcripts were expressed ones. Deep immunoSEQ sequencing was performed on naive, central memory and regulatory T cell samples, with an average of around 3.5 million total reads per sample. Sorted cells were lysed in RLT buffer, and RNA was extracted using DNase-treated RNeasy Micro or Mini kits according to cell number. Each cell subset was processed on its own to prevent cross-contamination, while patient and healthy donor samples were processed together. The immunoSEQ multiplex PCR was used to amplify TCRB sequences from cDNA, generating 87-bp fragments that spanned the CDR3 region. Amplicons were sequenced on the Illumina HiSeq platform. As for the authors' bioinformatics: Synthetic template baselines were used to correct PCR bias computationally, reads within Hamming distance 2 were collapsed, and singletons that could not be merged were discarded. Reads were aligned to IMGT to assign V, D and J genes, CDR3 length, and insertions or deletions at six rearrangement sites. Within each subset, clonotype counts were normalized to the number of sorted cells before true diversity and Gini coefficients were calculated with the tcR R package. Repertoire sharing was quantified using the overlap coefficient calculated on TCRB nucleotide sequences. Out-of-frame TCRB sequences from naive cells were analyzed as a proxy for the pre-selection repertoire. Held by TCRdb, this immuneACCESS table contains in-frame sequences only and omits some clones. Under half of the omission traces to an unresolved V gene where checked; the cause of the rest is unknown. V and J calls and clone size are copied from that table; D and trimming were computed from the DNA. Within this sample are fewer than 900,000 clones, with roughly 16% of them counted one time only. Around 0.02% of the sample lies in the top ten.

CDR1 MDHEN and CDR2 SYDVKM were looked up in the germline V gene. Trimming takes 3 bases from V and 7 bases from J, and the germline ends sit 12 bases apart. From its cysteine to its phenylalanine, the CDR3 spans 14 amino acids. Only the CDR3 portion is preserved as DNA: 42 bases, with reading frame beginning at the first base. What the research found in general, with its limitations: Because cDNA rather than genomic DNA was sequenced, highly expressing activated cells could have been over-represented, although no difference in activation and CD3 levels was found between groups. At VDJ recombination sites, type 1 diabetes patients had fewer insertions and more deleted nucleotides, which implies abnormalities in thymic rearrangement. HLA sub-analyses involved small numbers of individuals, so any influence of HLA type on TCRB rearrangement remained unresolved. Shorter templates might have been favored by PCR, but patient and control samples were amplified and corrected together, so both groups would have been affected equally by any skew. Naive, central memory and regulatory TCRB repertoires appeared to be more similar among patients than among healthy donors. In all four CD4+ subsets, TCRB CDR3 length was moderately but significantly shorter in type 1 diabetes patients.

A single peripheral blood draw of about 116 mL on average was collected from each donor into heparinised tubes. A BD FACSAria II and a panel including CD45RO, CCR7, CD25, CD127, CD95 and CD27 were used to sort naive, central memory, regulatory and stem cell-like memory CD4+ T cells. Every sorted population had a purity above 95%. PBMCs were isolated immediately by Lymphoprep density gradient centrifugation and stained directly without culture. Samples were stained and sorted in pairs, with one healthy donor and one patient per experiment, so that batch effects were minimized. Recombination joined TRBV28 with TRBJ1-4, with TRBD1 tentatively as D gene (5 bases match). The source material was naive CD4+ T cells from blood. The cell subset or site label corresponds to: true naive CD4+ T cells. This TCR derives from a young woman in good health. The nucleotide sequence reads as follows: TGTGCCAGCAGTTTTGGGGGGATCACTGAAAAACTGTTTTTT. Protein translation: CASSFGGITEKLFF.